The rows below give T cell receptor beta chains drawn from one sample of a study of CD8 T cells in ankylosing spondylitis. TCRdb re-derived calls from the 5' RACE reads in MiXCR, one entry per CDR3 protein. The sample holds more than 300,000 distinct CDR3 sequences, about 9.9% seen once. The sequencing sample was made of blood, either unsorted or a sorted T cell fraction (not recorded which). The origin of the receptors is a female donor with ankylosing spondylitis or in good health (not recorded which). Each CDR3 is given with its conserved first and last residue. D genes are given only for firm matches. For some rows the clone size is stated as once, few or many, or as a class when expanded; others skip it.

>15|TRBV7-2|TRBD2|.|TRBJ2-2
CASSLGGGYSGELFF
TGTGCCAGCAGCTTAGGCGGGGGTTACTCCGGGGAGCTGTTTTTT
>15|TRBV7-8|TRBD1|.|TRBJ2-3
CASTIGQGNGDTQYF
TGTGCCAGCACCATTGGACAGGGGAATGGAGATACGCAGTATTTT
>15|TRBV19|.|.|TRBJ2-3
CASSVFSESTDTQYF
TGTGCCAGTAGTGTTTTCAGCGAGAGCACAGATACGCAGTATTTT
>15|TRBV7-9|.|few|TRBJ1-4
CASSLGRTTNEKLFF
TGTGCCAGCAGCTTAGGGAGGACGACTAATGAAAAACTGTTTTTT
>12|TRBV12-3/TRBV12-4|.|.|TRBJ2-7
CASSLARGGGSF
TGTGCCAGCAGTTTAGCCAGGGGGGGAGGAAGCTTC
>14|TRBV12-3/TRBV12-4|TRBD1|many|TRBJ2-3
CASSHRGRADTQYF
TGTGCCAGCAGTCACAGGGGTCGTGCAGATACGCAGTATTTT
>15|TRBV19|.|.|TRBJ2-7
CASSPILVATYEQYF
TGTGCCAGTAGTCCGATCCTAGTGGCCACCTACGAGCAGTACTTC
>14|TRBV20-1|TRBD2|many|TRBJ2-1
CSARGGIFNNEQFF
TGCAGTGCCCGGGGGGGGATTTTTAACAATGAGCAGTTCTTC
>17|TRBV20-1|TRBD2|many|TRBJ2-3
CSAPWLTSGRYTDTQYF
TGCAGTGCCCCCTGGTTAACTAGCGGGAGGTACACAGATACGCAGTATTTT
>15|TRBV3-1|TRBD2|.|TRBJ2-1
CASSGGTSGINEQFF
TGTGCCAGCAGCGGAGGGACTAGCGGGATCAATGAGCAGTTCTTC
>16|TRBV20-1|.|few|TRBJ2-1
CSADGVWGVAYNEQFF
TGCAGTGCTGATGGGGTGTGGGGAGTCGCCTACAATGAGCAGTTCTTC
>16|TRBV20-1|TRBD2|.|TRBJ2-7
CSARDLIGGASYEQYF
TGCAGTGCTAGAGATCTTATCGGGGGGGCGTCCTACGAGCAGTACTTC
>15|TRBV20-1|TRBD2|few|TRBJ2-1
CSARAAQGGSNEQFF
TGCAGTGCTAGAGCCGCTCAGGGAGGGTCCAATGAGCAGTTCTTC
>14|TRBV5-1|.|many|TRBJ1-5
CASSPDKENQPQHF
TGCGCCAGCAGCCCGGACAAGGAGAATCAGCCCCAGCATTTT
>14|TRBV20-1|TRBD2|many|TRBJ2-7
CSARIAGRWDEQYF
TGCAGTGCTAGGATAGCGGGACGATGGGACGAGCAGTACTTC
>16|TRBV29-1|TRBD2|many|TRBJ2-1
CSVAKTSGWTYNEQFF
TGCAGCGTTGCAAAGACTAGCGGGTGGACCTACAATGAGCAGTTCTTC
>12|TRBV7-9|.|few|TRBJ1-2
CASSARDYGYTF
TGTGCCAGCAGCGCCAGGGATTATGGCTACACCTTC
>13|TRBV20-1|.|many|TRBJ1-2
CSARSGTNYGYTF
TGCAGTGCTCGCTCGGGTACGAACTATGGCTACACCTTC
>13|TRBV28|.|many|TRBJ2-2
CAGQWGGTGELFF
TGTGCCGGACAGTGGGGAGGGACCGGGGAGCTGTTTTTT
>16|TRBV5-1|TRBD1|few|TRBJ1-4
CASRPDRGATNEKLFF
TGCGCCAGCAGACCGGACAGGGGAGCAACTAATGAAAAACTGTTTTTT
>15|TRBV5-1|.|few|TRBJ1-1
CASSLIALTNTEAFF
TGCGCCAGCAGCTTGATCGCTCTAACGAACACTGAAGCTTTCTTT
>14|TRBV4-3|.|few|TRBJ1-1
CASSQDNGNTEAFF
TGCGCCAGCAGCCAAGATAATGGGAACACTGAAGCTTTCTTT
>12|TRBV5-6|.|many|TRBJ2-3
CASNAGSDTQYF
TGTGCCAGCAACGCAGGCTCAGATACGCAGTATTTT
>14|TRBV20-1|.|many|TRBJ1-1
CSARGGSGNTEAFF
TGCAGTGCTAGGGGAGGGTCGGGGAACACTGAAGCTTTCTTT
>15|TRBV12-3/TRBV12-4|.|few|TRBJ2-5
CASSWRTGIQETQYF
TGTGCCAGCAGTTGGAGAACAGGGATTCAAGAGACCCAGTACTTC
>15|TRBV27|.|many|TRBJ1-1
CASSLIGVSNTEAFF
TGTGCCAGCAGTTTGATCGGGGTCTCGAACACTGAAGCTTTCTTT